This TCR beta chain is from a study of T cell responses to AZD1222 COVID-19 vaccine. The CDR3 consists of 19 residues. V shed 0 bases and J shed 0 bases, with 18 bases lying between them. CDR1 and CDR2 (germline): LGHNA, YNFKEQ. Clones were sequenced by immunoSEQ multiplex PCR, and TCRdb holds only the in-frame ones, with some missing. The sample lists around 83,000 clones; about nine tenths were seen once. This chain connects TRBV4-2 to TRBJ1-3; tentative D call: TRBD1 (6 bases). The receptor comes from an adult who received the AZD1222 COVID-19 vaccine. The specimen was peripheral blood, collected 28 days after the second AZD1222 dose. The CDR3, as DNA: TGTGCCAGCAGCCAAGAGGGCAGGGGAAATTTGCTCTCTGGAAACACCATATATTTT. Residues: CASSQEGRGNLLSGNTIYF.